The rows below give T cell receptor beta chains drawn from one sample of a study of blood T cell repertoires in COVID-19. This table comes from immunoSEQ multiplex PCR, and its TCRdb copy is limited to in-frame clones, with some not included. The sample records approximately 260,000 clones, almost 90% being singletons. Sequencing was carried out using peripheral blood. These receptor sequences come from a woman aged 55 to 70 with COVID-19, enrolled during active disease. Each CDR3 is given without its conserved first and last residue. A clone size is listed for some rows: how often the clone was seen (once, few, many), or a class if it is expanded.

size | V | CDR3
- | TRBV19 | ASKSDRFLGHTIY
once | TRBV12-3/TRBV12-4 | ASTRVGVYT
- | TRBV7-2 | ASSREDFYNSPLH
few | TRBV4-3 | ASSPLEQGEGGYGYT
- | TRBV19 | ASRPTPVPDTQY
- | TRBV10-3 | AISERERANYGYT
once | TRBV7-3 | ASSLTPGQGAWGYT
- | TRBV30 | AWSIRSTNEKLF
- | TRBV9 | ASLWVAGNTDTQY
- | TRBV19 | ASSMDRLSTDTQY
- | TRBV5-5 | ASSPNRPGGQPQH
- | TRBV6-5 | ASSRTGGNYGYT
- | TRBV9 | ASSVGATEAF
- | TRBV7-9 | ASSPRVTGNTIY
- | TRBV4-3 | ASSQETGPWNTIY
once | TRBV19 | ASRGDSYGYT